This T cell receptor (beta chain) was captured in a study of blood T cell repertoires in COVID-19. Across the whole study: Whether acute or convalescent, the COVID-19 samples came from the United States, Italy and Spain.

In the authors' methods: Cell counts per sample came from amplifying reference gene primers. Assay: immunoSEQ multiplex PCR; the TCRdb copy retains only in-frame clones and omits some. The V and J calls and clone size come from that table; D and trimming were worked out from the DNA. The table has 160,000 or so clones, 82% seen once. Germline V gene lookup returns CDR1 SGHTA and CDR2 FQGNSA. This CDR3 has 17 residues. V was trimmed by 6 bases and J by 0 bases, leaving 15 bases between them. The chain links TRBV7-2 to TRBJ1-6; D is perhaps TRBD1 (6 bases). The sequence derives from a woman in her 70s with acute or convalescent COVID-19. The sample consisted of peripheral blood. This CDR3 is CASSRQVQSSYNSPLHF. As DNA, the CDR3 is TGTGCCAGCAGTCGACAGGTCCAAAGCTCCTATAATTCACCCCTCCACTTT. The full variable domain, with the rest looked up from reference TRBV7-2 and TRBJ1-6, is GAGVSQSPSNKVTEKGKDVELRCDPISGHTALYWYRQSLGQGLEFLIYFQGNSAPDKSGLPSDRFSAERTGGSVSTLTIQRTQQEDSAVYLCASSRQVQSSYNSPLHFGNGTRLTVT.